The subject of this entry is one T cell receptor (beta chain). The data originate from a study of blood T cell repertoires in COVID-19. Study-level background: Acute and convalescent COVID-19 samples came from the United States, Italy and Spain. T cells, B-cell-depleted T cells, or PBMCs supplied cDNA or gDNA.

In the original processing: Estimation of nucleated cell counts relied on the amplification of reference gene primers. This table comes from immunoSEQ multiplex PCR, and its TCRdb copy is limited to in-frame clones, with some not included. The D gene and trimming were derived from the DNA, and the V and J assignments and clone size from that table. The sample contains tens of thousands of clones, about 87% of which appear only once. CDR1 and CDR2 from the germline V gene are SGHDT and YYEEEE. The V gene lost 2 bases and the J gene lost 7 bases, with 9 bases spanning the gap. The CDR3 extends over 13 amino acids.

The chain carries TRBV5-6 and TRBJ1-4; the D gene is possibly TRBD1 (5 bases). Sequencing used peripheral blood. The receptor was derived from a human donor in a cohort sampled during active COVID-19. The CDR3: CASSFRGFEKLFF. The CDR3 DNA reads as TGTGCCAGCAGCTTCCGGGGGTTTGAAAAACTGTTTTTT. The full variable domain, rest sourced from reference TRBV5-6 and TRBJ1-4, is DAGVTQSPTHLIKTRGQQVTLRCSPKSGHDTVSWYQQALGQGPQFIFQYYEEEERQRGNFPDRFSGHQFPNYSSELNVNALLLGDSALYLCASSFRGFEKLFFGSGTQLSVL.